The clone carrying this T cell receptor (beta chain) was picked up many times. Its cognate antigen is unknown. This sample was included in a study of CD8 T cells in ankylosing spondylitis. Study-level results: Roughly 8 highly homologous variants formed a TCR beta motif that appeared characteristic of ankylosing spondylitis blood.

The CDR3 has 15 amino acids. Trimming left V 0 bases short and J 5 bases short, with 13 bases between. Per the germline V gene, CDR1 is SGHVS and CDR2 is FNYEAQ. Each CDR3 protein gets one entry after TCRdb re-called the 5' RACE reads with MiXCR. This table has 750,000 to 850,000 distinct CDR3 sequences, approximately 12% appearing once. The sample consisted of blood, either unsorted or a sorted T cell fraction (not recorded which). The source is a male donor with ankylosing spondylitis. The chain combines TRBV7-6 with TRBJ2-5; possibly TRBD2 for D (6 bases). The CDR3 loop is CASSLAAGKYETQYF. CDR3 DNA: TGTGCCAGCAGCTTAGCGGCGGGGAAATATGAGACCCAGTACTTC. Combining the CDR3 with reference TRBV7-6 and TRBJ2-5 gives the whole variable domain GAGVSQSPRYKVTKRGQDVALRCDPISGHVSLYWYRQALGQGPEFLTYFNYEAQQDKSGLPNDRFSAERPEGSISTLTIQRTEQRDSAMYRCASSLAAGKYETQYFGPGTRLLVL.